The rows below give T cell receptor beta chains drawn from one sample of a study of cytomegalovirus exposure and HLA in healthy donors. Assay used: immunoSEQ multiplex PCR; TCRdb lists only in-frame clones, some missing. The sample includes under 400,000 clones, approximately 85% of them seen just once. Material for sequencing was PBMCs. The receptor source for this set is a man in his thirties or forties in good health and CMV-seronegative. Both conserved end residues are part of each CDR3. Each record gives: CDR3 DNA, CDR3 protein, clone size, J gene, V gene, D gene. D genes are given only for firm matches. Clone size, where shown, is once, few, many, or a class for clones that have expanded.

cdr3_nt: TGTGCCAGCAGCCCTTTCCGGGACAGCGTTAGCAATCAGCCCCAGCATTTT; cdr3_aa: CASSPFRDSVSNQPQHF; clone_size: .; j_call: TRBJ1-5; v_call: TRBV6-7; d_call: TRBD1
cdr3_nt: TGTGCCAGCAAGATGGGGGGGTCCTACGAGCAGTACTTC; cdr3_aa: CASKMGGSYEQYF; clone_size: .; j_call: TRBJ2-7; v_call: TRBV27; d_call: TRBD2
cdr3_nt: TGTGCCATTACGGGGGATGGCGGATCCTACGAGCAGTACTTC; cdr3_aa: CAITGDGGSYEQYF; clone_size: .; j_call: TRBJ2-7; v_call: TRBV2; d_call: .
cdr3_nt: TGTGCCAGCAGCTTAGGGATACTAGCGGGGGGGCTCTACGAGCAGTACTTC; cdr3_aa: CASSLGILAGGLYEQYF; clone_size: .; j_call: TRBJ2-7; v_call: TRBV7-2; d_call: TRBD2
cdr3_nt: TGTGCCAGCAGTTCCAACAGGGAGCCGAGATACAATGAGCAGTTCTTC; cdr3_aa: CASSSNREPRYNEQFF; clone_size: once; j_call: TRBJ2-1; v_call: TRBV27; d_call: .
cdr3_nt: TGTGCCAGCAGCTTAGAGGGCAGGGGCACAGATACGCAGTATTTT; cdr3_aa: CASSLEGRGTDTQYF; clone_size: .; j_call: TRBJ2-3; v_call: TRBV7-2; d_call: .
cdr3_nt: TGTGCCAGCAGCCCCAGGGTAGTCGGCTCTGGAAACACCATATATTTT; cdr3_aa: CASSPRVVGSGNTIYF; clone_size: .; j_call: TRBJ1-3; v_call: TRBV16; d_call: .
cdr3_nt: TGTGCCACTACAACCTCGGGCAGGGGCAATGAGCAGTTCTTC; cdr3_aa: CATTTSGRGNEQFF; clone_size: .; j_call: TRBJ2-1; v_call: TRBV6-6; d_call: .
cdr3_nt: TGTGCCAGCAGTTACTTGACACCCCAAGAGACCCAGTACTTC; cdr3_aa: CASSYLTPQETQYF; clone_size: .; j_call: TRBJ2-5; v_call: TRBV6-5; d_call: .
cdr3_nt: TGCGCCAGCAGCCCGGGGCAGGGGGGGAACACTGAAGCTTTCTTT; cdr3_aa: CASSPGQGGNTEAFF; clone_size: .; j_call: TRBJ1-1; v_call: TRBV5-1; d_call: TRBD1
cdr3_nt: TGTGCCAGCAGGACAGGGGACTCTAACTATGGCTACACCTTC; cdr3_aa: CASRTGDSNYGYTF; clone_size: .; j_call: TRBJ1-2; v_call: TRBV6-5; d_call: TRBD1